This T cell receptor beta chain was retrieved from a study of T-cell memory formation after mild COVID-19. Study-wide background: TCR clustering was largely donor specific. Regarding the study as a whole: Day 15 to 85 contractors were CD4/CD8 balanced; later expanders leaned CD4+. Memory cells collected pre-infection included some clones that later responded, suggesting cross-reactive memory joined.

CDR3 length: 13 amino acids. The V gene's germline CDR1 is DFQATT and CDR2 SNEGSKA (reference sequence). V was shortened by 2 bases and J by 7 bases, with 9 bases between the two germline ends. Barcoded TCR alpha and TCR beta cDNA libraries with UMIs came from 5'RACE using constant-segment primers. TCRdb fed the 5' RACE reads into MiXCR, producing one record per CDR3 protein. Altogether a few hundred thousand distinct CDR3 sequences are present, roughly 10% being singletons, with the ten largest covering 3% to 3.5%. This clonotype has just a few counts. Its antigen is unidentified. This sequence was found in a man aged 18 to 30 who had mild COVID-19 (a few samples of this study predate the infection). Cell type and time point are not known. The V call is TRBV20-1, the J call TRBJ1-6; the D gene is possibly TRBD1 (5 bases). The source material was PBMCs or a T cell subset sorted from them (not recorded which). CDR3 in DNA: TGCAGTGCTAGACAGGGAGAGAATTCACCCCTCCACTTT. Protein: CSARQGENSPLHF.